This is a list of T cell receptor beta chains from one sample in a study of T-cell reconstitution after alpha-beta-depleted transplantation in children. TCRdb processed the PCR reads anew with MiXCR; each CDR3 protein has one entry. The data contain roughly 100,000 distinct CDR3 sequences, 5% to 6% of them singletons. The sample in question was PBMCs, mostly from graft donor cells, obtained 60 days after TCRalphabeta/CD19-depleted stem cell transplant. These receptor sequences come from a female patient younger than 10 who had a stem cell transplant for Fanconi anemia, so the T cells may come from the graft donor. The CDR3 runs from the conserved cysteine through the conserved F or W. A D gene is named only where the DNA matches it firmly. For some rows the clone size is stated as once, few or many, or as a class when expanded; others skip it.

v_call: TRBV3-1; j_call: TRBJ2-7; clone_size: many; d_call: TRBD1; cdr3_nt: TGTGCCAGCAGCCTTGGGACAGAATCCTACGAGCAGTACTTC; cdr3_aa: CASSLGTESYEQYF
v_call: TRBV7-3; j_call: TRBJ2-7; clone_size: few; d_call: -; cdr3_nt: TGTGCCAGCAGCTTAAATCTGGGAGGCGAGCAGTACTTC; cdr3_aa: CASSLNLGGEQYF
v_call: TRBV6-5; j_call: TRBJ1-5; clone_size: -; d_call: -; cdr3_nt: TGTGCCAGCAGTAACGGCAGGGGTATCAACAATCAGCCCCAGCATTTT; cdr3_aa: CASSNGRGINNQPQHF
v_call: TRBV6-2/TRBV6-3; j_call: TRBJ2-3; clone_size: few; d_call: -; cdr3_nt: TGTGCCAGCAGTTACTCTCCTGGCAGCAGCACAGATACGCAGTATTTT; cdr3_aa: CASSYSPGSSTDTQYF
v_call: TRBV29-1; j_call: TRBJ2-7; clone_size: many; d_call: -; cdr3_nt: TGCAGCGTTGAGCTGGTCAGTTCTAGCTCCTACGAGCAGTACTTC; cdr3_aa: CSVELVSSSSYEQYF
v_call: TRBV20-1; j_call: TRBJ2-4; clone_size: few; d_call: -; cdr3_nt: TGCAGTGCAGGGGGGTGGGACTCCACGAACATTCAGTACTTC; cdr3_aa: CSAGGWDSTNIQYF
v_call: TRBV6-5; j_call: TRBJ2-2; clone_size: many; d_call: TRBD2; cdr3_nt: TGTGCCAGCAGTTACTCTAGCGGGGGGGCGAACACCGGGGAGCTGTTTTTT; cdr3_aa: CASSYSSGGANTGELFF
v_call: TRBV15; j_call: TRBJ2-7; clone_size: few; d_call: -; cdr3_nt: TGTGCCACCAGCAGAGTGGGGTTTCCGAACTACGAGCAGTACTTC; cdr3_aa: CATSRVGFPNYEQYF
v_call: TRBV4-1; j_call: TRBJ2-7; clone_size: few; d_call: TRBD2; cdr3_nt: TGCGCCAGCAGCCACCCAGGGAGGGAACAGTACTTC; cdr3_aa: CASSHPGREQYF
v_call: TRBV20-1; j_call: TRBJ2-3; clone_size: -; d_call: TRBD2; cdr3_nt: TGCAGTGCCTCGTCACTAGCGGGATGGACAGATACGCAGTATTTT; cdr3_aa: CSASSLAGWTDTQYF
v_call: TRBV5-4; j_call: TRBJ1-4; clone_size: many; d_call: -; cdr3_nt: TGTGCCAGCCCTCCGACTGGGGCCGAAAAACTGTTTTTT; cdr3_aa: CASPPTGAEKLFF
v_call: TRBV18; j_call: TRBJ2-6; clone_size: few; d_call: TRBD1; cdr3_nt: TGTGCCAGCTCACCGCCCCAAGGGGGCGAGAACTCTGGGGCCAACGTCCTGACTTTC; cdr3_aa: CASSPPQGGENSGANVLTF
v_call: TRBV12-3/TRBV12-4; j_call: TRBJ1-5; clone_size: many; d_call: -; cdr3_nt: TGTGCCAGCAGACCTCTCTATCGGTACCCCTATAATCAGCCCCAGCATTTT; cdr3_aa: CASRPLYRYPYNQPQHF
v_call: TRBV5-6; j_call: TRBJ2-5; clone_size: few; d_call: -; cdr3_nt: TGTGCCAGCAGCTTGGGTACGGCCGAAGAGACCCAGTACTTC; cdr3_aa: CASSLGTAEETQYF
v_call: TRBV2; j_call: TRBJ2-5; clone_size: many; d_call: TRBD1; cdr3_nt: TGTGCCAGCAGTATAAGGGGACAGAAAGAGACCCAGTACTTC; cdr3_aa: CASSIRGQKETQYF
v_call: TRBV5-1; j_call: TRBJ1-1; clone_size: many; d_call: TRBD1; cdr3_nt: TGCGCCAGCAGCTTGGGACAGGGAAGGGCTTTCTTT; cdr3_aa: CASSLGQGRAFF
v_call: TRBV28; j_call: TRBJ2-5; clone_size: -; d_call: TRBD2; cdr3_nt: TGTGCCAGCACGGGAGGGTGGCAGGAGACCCAGTACTTC; cdr3_aa: CASTGGWQETQYF